The next 5 T cell receptor beta chains were all read from a single sample in a study of shared clonotypes between healthy human individuals. Profiling relied on immunoSEQ multiplex PCR, and the TCRdb table lists in-frame clones only, not all of them. The profile shows some 2,100,000 clones, approximately 94% of them singletons. The source material was naive CD4+ T cells sorted from blood. Noted subset: CD45RA+ positively selected. The receptors derive from a man younger than 35 in good health.

The chain carries TRBV5-1 and TRBJ2-6; TRBD1 is a possible D gene (5 bases). CDR3 length: 21 amino acids. Per germline, CDR1 SGHRS and CDR2 YFSETQ. V was shortened by 4 bases and J by 2 bases, with 28 bases between the two germline ends. The CDR3 is CASSQISLGSLVRAGANVLTF. The CDR3 nucleotides read TGCGCCAGCAGCCAAATCAGTCTGGGGTCGCTAGTCAGGGCTGGGGCCAACGTCCTGACTTTC.

The count of this clone is one. For the CDR3, the DNA is TGTGCCAGCAGCTTGGAGGGACAGGGCCATAATTCACCCCTCCACTTT. This translates into CASSLEGQGHNSPLHF. The chain combines TRBV5-4 with TRBJ1-6; 9 positions match TRBD1. Germline trimming cut 0 bases from V and 5 bases from J; bases unmatched to any gene: 3. Germline V gene data show CDR1 as SGHNT and CDR2 as YYREEE (reference sequence). This CDR3 contains 16 residues.

The J gene is TRBJ1-1, the V gene TRBV2; TRBD1 might be the D (6 bases). The CDR3 runs 14 residues. Trimming pared 3 bases from V and 4 bases from J, leaving 12 bases between. CDR1 is SNHLY and CDR2 is FYNNEI in the germline V gene. The CDR3 protein is CASSEEGGITEAFF. The CDR3 nucleotides are TGTGCCAGCAGTGAGGAGGGGGGGATCACTGAAGCTTTCTTT.

The V and J genes are TRBV6-6 and TRBJ2-5; 8 positions match TRBD2. The CDR3 covers 14 residues. Unmatched junction bases numbered 8, after V lost 6 bases and J lost 5 bases. CDR1 and CDR2 (germline): MNHNY, SVGAGI (reference sequence). Here the CDR3 reads CASSLTGGRETQYF. The DNA of the CDR3 is TGTGCCAGCAGCTTGACGGGGGGGAGGGAGACCCAGTACTTC.

The V call is TRBV5-1, the J call TRBJ1-1; 7 nucleotides match TRBD1. J gave up 3 bases and V 5 bases, and 10 bases lay outside the gene matches. Germline-derived CDR1 and CDR2 are SGHRS and YFSETQ. This CDR3 spans 15 amino acids. The CDR3 sequence: CASRWRTGSDTEAFF. CDR3 DNA: TGCGCCAGCAGGTGGAGGACAGGCAGCGACACTGAAGCTTTCTTT.